Described below is a single T cell receptor beta chain sequence and its context. The target antigen is unknown. Trimming removed 6 bases at V and 6 bases at J, with 11 bases between. CDR1 and CDR2 from the germline V gene are SQVTM and ANQGSEA. The CDR3 covers 12 residues. The data were taken from a study of CD8+ T cells in alopecia areata. Findings and caveats of the study: In scalp, tofacitinib significantly decreased clonality and expanded CD8+ clones among the top 100. Patients shared TCRs less clearly than mice did, possibly owing to HLA.

Reverse transcription of extracted RNA yielded cDNA, which provided the sequencing template. The protocol was immunoSEQ multiplex PCR, while the TCRdb copy is restricted to in-frame clones and leaves out a portion. Of about 270,000 clones listed, 60% are singletons. Treatment in this sample: oral pan-JAK inhibitor, 5-10 mg twice daily. Collected material from alopecia areata patients comprised lesional scalp punch biopsies and peripheral blood. This sequence originates from a human donor with alopecia areata. The source material was CD4+ T cells sorted from blood, sampled at week 52, from a patient treated with tofacitinib. This rearrangement joins TRBV29-1 to TRBJ2-2, with D perhaps TRBD2 (6 bases). CDR3 nucleotides: TGCAGCGTGGGGACTGGACCCGGGGAGCTGTTTTTT. The encoded protein is CSVGTGPGELFF.